This TCR beta chain was captured in a study of cytomegalovirus exposure and HLA in healthy donors. Study-wide points: The listing of some 170 TCR beta chains classed them as cytomegalovirus-associated.

The CDR3 loop spans 16 amino acids. CDR1 and CDR2 (germline): MNHNY, SVGAGI (reference sequence). V shed 5 bases and J shed 3 bases, with 20 bases lying between them. As regards this clone: Its matching antigen is unknown.

Assay used: immunoSEQ multiplex PCR; TCRdb lists only in-frame clones, some missing. Of about 240,000 clones listed, around nine tenths are singletons. The sequence derives from a man between 18 and 35 years old in good health and CMV-seronegative. The genes are TRBV6-6 and TRBJ2-7, with TRBD1 as a possible D gene (6 bases). Sequenced sample: PBMCs. CDR3 sequence: CASSLDMDSYLYEQYF. CDR3 in DNA: TGTGCCAGCAGTCTTGATATGGACAGCTACCTCTACGAGCAGTACTTC.